This T cell receptor beta chain is drawn from a study of shared clonotypes between healthy human individuals. Study overall: Each donor's CD4 naive and CD4 memory cells filled three plates apiece, CD8 naive two, and CD8 memory one.

The naive CD8 population came from CD45RO-negative cells selected for CCR7, without terminally differentiated effector memory CD45RA+ cells. The donors, all of them Caucasian adults, lived in Nashville, Tennessee. Produced via immunoSEQ multiplex PCR; TCRdb's table is partial and in-frame only. The data show 500,000 to 700,000 clones, approximately 95% seen once. The receptor was derived from a woman aged 30 to 39 in good health. Sequencing used naive CD8+ T cells sorted from blood.

CDR3 residues: CASSLSSTPNTEAFF. The CDR3 DNA reads as TGTGCCAGCAGCTTATCAAGTACACCGAACACTGAAGCTTTCTTT. The J gene is TRBJ1-1, the V gene TRBV11-2; D is ambiguous. This CDR3 contains 15 residues. Germline V CDR1 and CDR2: SGHAT, FQNNGV. V lost 2 bases and J lost 1, with 11 bases in between.